One T cell receptor (beta chain) is described in this entry. The sample comes from a study of blood T cell repertoires in COVID-19. V was pared by 4 bases and J by 6 bases, with 7 bases of the junction left unmatched. The germline gives CDR1 SGHRS, CDR2 YFSETQ. This CDR3 is 14 amino acids long. Clones were read by immunoSEQ multiplex PCR, and TCRdb kept only the in-frame ones, dropping some. The sample lists approximately 320,000 clones, around 90% seen once, with 2% to 3% in the top ten. This chain connects TRBV5-1 to TRBJ1-1; the match to TRBD1 covers 9 bases. The receptor was isolated from a man in his sixties who had recovered from COVID-19. Sequencing used PBMCs or T cells enriched from blood (not recorded which). The CDR3 sequence is CASSKDRGGAEAFF. CDR3 nucleotide sequence: TGCGCCAGCAGCAAGGACAGGGGAGGCGCTGAAGCTTTCTTT.